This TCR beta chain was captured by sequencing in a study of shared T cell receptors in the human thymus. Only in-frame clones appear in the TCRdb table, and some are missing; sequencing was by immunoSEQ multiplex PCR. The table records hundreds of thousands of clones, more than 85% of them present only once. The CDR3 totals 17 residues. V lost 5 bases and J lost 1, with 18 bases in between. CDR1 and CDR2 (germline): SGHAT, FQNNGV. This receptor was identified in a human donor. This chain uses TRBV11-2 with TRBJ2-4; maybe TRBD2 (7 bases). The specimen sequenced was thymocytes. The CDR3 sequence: CASSPWGGRAAKNIQYF. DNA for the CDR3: TGTGCCAGCAGCCCGTGGGGGGGCAGGGCCGCCAAAAACATTCAGTACTTC.